The T cell receptor beta chain under discussion was sequenced for a study of cytomegalovirus exposure and HLA in healthy donors. Study results and caveats: Analyses of presence and absence presupposed an approximately uniform sequencing depth across donors.

Germline V gene data show CDR1 as SEHNR and CDR2 as FQNEAQ (reference sequence). CDR3 length equals 17 residues. Trimming removed 2 bases from V and 6 bases from J, with 19 bases in between. Worth noting for this clone: Its cognate antigen is unknown.

A multiplex PCR was run with 60 Vbeta primers and 13 Jbeta primers. Authors' methods: In a later analysis, the count reached roughly 80 million unique TCR beta chains, with around 10 million shared. The repertoire was sequenced with immunoSEQ multiplex PCR; TCRdb's copy has only in-frame clones and lacks some. V and J calls and clone size are copied from that table; D and trimming were computed from the DNA. This repertoire shows under 250,000 clones, roughly 80% found once; its top ten account for approximately 3%. The chain links TRBV7-9 to TRBJ2-2, with a tentative D call TRBD2 (6 bases). Sequenced input: PBMCs. This TCR was sampled from a woman in her 30s in good health and CMV-seronegative. The CDR3 DNA reads TGTGCCAGCAGCTTACTAGCGATCGTGGAAATAGCCGGGGAGCTGTTTTTT. It yields the protein CASSLLAIVEIAGELFF.